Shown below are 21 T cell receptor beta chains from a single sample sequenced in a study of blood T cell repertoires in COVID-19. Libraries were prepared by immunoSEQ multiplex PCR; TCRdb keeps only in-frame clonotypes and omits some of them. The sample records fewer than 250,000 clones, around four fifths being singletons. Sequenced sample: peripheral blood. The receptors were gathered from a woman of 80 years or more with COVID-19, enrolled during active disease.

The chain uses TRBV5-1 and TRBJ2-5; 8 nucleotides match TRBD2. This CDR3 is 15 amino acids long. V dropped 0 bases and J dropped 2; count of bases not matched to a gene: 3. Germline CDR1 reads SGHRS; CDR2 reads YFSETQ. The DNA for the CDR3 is TGCGCCAGCAGCTTGGGCTCTAGCGGGCAAGAGACCCAGTACTTC. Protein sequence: CASSLGSSGQETQYF.

The CDR3 is CASAHGGDPYEQYF. CDR3 bases: TGCGCCAGCGCCCACGGAGGGGATCCCTACGAGCAGTACTTC. J is TRBJ2-7 and V is TRBV5-1, with D possibly matching TRBD2 (6 bases). CDR3 size: 14 residues. Germline-derived CDR1 and CDR2 are SGHRS and YFSETQ. Trimming removed 7 bases from V and 2 bases from J, with 16 bases in between.

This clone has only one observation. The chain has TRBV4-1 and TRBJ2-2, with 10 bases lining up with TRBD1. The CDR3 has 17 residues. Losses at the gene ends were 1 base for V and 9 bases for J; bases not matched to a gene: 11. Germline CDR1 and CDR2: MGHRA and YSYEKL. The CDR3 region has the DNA TGCGCCAGCAGCCAAGCAACATCCGGGACAGGGGAGCGGGAGCTGTTTTTT. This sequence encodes CASSQATSGTGERELFF.

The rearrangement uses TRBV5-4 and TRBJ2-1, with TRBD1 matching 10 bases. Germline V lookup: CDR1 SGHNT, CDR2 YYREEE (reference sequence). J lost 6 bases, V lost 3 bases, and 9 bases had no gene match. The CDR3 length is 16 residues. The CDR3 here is CASSSDPGQGSNEQFF. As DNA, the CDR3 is TGTGCCAGCAGCTCAGATCCGGGACAGGGGTCCAATGAGCAGTTCTTC. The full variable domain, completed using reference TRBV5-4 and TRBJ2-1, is ETGVTQSPTHLIKTRGQQVTLRCSSQSGHNTVSWYQQALGQGPQFIFQYYREEENGRGNFPPRFSGLQFPNYSSELNVNALELDDSALYLCASSSDPGQGSNEQFFGPGTRLTVL.

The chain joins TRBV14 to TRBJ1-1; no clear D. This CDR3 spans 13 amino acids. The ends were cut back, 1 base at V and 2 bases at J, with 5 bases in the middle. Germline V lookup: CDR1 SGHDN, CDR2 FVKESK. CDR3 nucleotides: TGTGCCAGCAGCCAAGGCGGAAACACTGAAGCTTTCTTT. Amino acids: CASSQGGNTEAFF.

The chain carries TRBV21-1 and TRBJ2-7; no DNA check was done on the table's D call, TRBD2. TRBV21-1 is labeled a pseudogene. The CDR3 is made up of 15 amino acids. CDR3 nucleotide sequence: TGTGCCAGCAGCAAGCTAGCGGGGGGTTGGTACGAGCAGTACTTC. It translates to CASSKLAGGWYEQYF.

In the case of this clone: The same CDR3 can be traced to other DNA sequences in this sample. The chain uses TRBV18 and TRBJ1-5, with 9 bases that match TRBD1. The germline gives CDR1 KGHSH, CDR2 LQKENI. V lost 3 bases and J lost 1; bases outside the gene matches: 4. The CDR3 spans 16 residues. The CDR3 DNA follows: TGTGCCAGCTCACCTCCCGGGACAGGGAGCAATCAGCCCCAGCATTTT. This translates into CASSPPGTGSNQPQHF.

The CDR3: CASSFETVYEQYF. CDR3 bases: TGTGCCAGCAGCTTCGAGACAGTCTACGAGCAGTACTTC. The J gene is TRBJ2-7, the V gene TRBV5-4, with TRBD1 as a possible D gene (5 bases). Trimming removed 2 bases from V and 3 bases from J, with 9 bases in between. This CDR3 comprises 13 residues. Germline assignment: CDR1 SGHNT and CDR2 YYREEE (reference sequence).

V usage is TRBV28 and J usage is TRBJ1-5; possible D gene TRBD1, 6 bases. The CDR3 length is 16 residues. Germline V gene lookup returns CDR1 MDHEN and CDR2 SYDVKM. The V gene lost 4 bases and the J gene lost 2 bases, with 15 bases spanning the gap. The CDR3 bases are TGTGCCAGCAGTTCCGGGACAAAGATGGGCAATCAGCCCCAGCATTTT. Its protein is CASSSGTKMGNQPQHF.

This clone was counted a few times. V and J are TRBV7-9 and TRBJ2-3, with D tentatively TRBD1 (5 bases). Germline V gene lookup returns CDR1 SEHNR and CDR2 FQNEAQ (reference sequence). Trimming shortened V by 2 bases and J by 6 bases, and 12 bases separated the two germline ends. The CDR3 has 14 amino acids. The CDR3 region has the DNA TGTGCCAGCAGCTTACAGGGTATTGCGGATACGCAGTATTTT. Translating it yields CASSLQGIADTQYF.

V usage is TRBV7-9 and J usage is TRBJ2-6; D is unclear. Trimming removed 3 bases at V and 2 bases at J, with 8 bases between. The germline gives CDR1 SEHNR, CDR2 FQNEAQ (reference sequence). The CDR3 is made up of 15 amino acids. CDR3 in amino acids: CASSFTSPGANVLTF. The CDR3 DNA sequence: TGTGCCAGCAGCTTCACTTCCCCTGGGGCCAACGTCCTGACTTTC.

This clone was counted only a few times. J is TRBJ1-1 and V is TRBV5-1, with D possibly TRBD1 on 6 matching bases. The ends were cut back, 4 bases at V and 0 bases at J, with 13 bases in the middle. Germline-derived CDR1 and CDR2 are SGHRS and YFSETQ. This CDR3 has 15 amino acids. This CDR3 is CASSRGGSMNTEAFF. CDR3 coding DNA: TGCGCCAGCAGCCGGGGGGGCTCGATGAACACTGAAGCTTTCTTT. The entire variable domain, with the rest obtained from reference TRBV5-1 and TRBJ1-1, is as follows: KAGVTQTPRYLIKTRGQQVTLSCSPISGHRSVSWYQQTPGQGLQFLFEYFSETQRNKGNFPGRFSGRQFSNSRSEMNVSTLELGDSALYLCASSRGGSMNTEAFFGQGTRLTVV.

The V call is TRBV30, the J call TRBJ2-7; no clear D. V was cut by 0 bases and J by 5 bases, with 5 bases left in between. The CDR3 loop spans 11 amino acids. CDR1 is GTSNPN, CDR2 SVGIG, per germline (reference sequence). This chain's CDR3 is CAWSVEDEQYF. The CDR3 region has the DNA TGTGCCTGGAGTGTTGAGGACGAGCAGTACTTC.

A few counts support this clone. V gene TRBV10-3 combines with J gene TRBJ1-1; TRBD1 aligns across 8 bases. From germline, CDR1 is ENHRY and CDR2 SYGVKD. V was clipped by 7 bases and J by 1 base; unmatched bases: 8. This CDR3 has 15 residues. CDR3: CAIKSRGQGNTEAFF. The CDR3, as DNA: TGTGCCATCAAATCTCGCGGACAGGGGAACACTGAAGCTTTCTTT.

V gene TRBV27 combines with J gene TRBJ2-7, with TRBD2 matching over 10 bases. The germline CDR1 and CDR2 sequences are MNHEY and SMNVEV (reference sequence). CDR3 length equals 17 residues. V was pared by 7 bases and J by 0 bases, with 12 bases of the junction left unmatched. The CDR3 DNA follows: TGTGCCAGCACGGGAGTGTTTAGCGGGGGGCCCTCCTACGAGCAGTACGTC. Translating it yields CASTGVFSGGPSYEQYV.

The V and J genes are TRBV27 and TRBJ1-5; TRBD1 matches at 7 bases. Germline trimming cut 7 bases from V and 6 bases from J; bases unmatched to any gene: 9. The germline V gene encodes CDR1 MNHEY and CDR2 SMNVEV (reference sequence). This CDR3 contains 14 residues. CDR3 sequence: CASKGAGKGQPQHF. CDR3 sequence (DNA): TGTGCCAGCAAGGGGGCAGGGAAGGGTCAGCCCCAGCATTTT.

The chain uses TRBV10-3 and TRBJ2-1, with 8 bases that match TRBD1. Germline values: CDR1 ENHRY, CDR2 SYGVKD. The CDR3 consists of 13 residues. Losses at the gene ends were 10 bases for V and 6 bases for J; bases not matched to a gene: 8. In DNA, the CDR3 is TGTGCCACCTCAGGGGGCGTCGGCAATGAGCAGTTCTTC. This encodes CATSGGVGNEQFF.

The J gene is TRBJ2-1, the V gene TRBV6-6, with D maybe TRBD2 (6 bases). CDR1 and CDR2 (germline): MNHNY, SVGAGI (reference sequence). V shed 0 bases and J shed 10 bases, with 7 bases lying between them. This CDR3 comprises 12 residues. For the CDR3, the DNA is TGTGCCAGCAGTTACTCGCGGGACGAGCAGTTCTTC. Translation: CASSYSRDEQFF.

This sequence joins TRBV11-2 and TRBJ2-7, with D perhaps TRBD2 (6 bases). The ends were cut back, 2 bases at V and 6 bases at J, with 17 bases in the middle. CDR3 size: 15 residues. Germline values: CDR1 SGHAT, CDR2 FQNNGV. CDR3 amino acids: CASSLNPTSGAEQYV. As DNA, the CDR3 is TGTGCCAGCAGCTTAAACCCGACTAGTGGCGCCGAGCAGTACGTC.

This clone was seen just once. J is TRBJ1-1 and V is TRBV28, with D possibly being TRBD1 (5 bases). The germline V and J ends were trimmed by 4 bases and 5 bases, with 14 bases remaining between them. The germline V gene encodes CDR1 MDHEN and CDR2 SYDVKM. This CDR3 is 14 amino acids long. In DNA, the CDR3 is TGTGCCAGCAGTTCACCAGGGTTAGGGACTGAAGCTTTCTTT. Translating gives CASSSPGLGTEAFF.

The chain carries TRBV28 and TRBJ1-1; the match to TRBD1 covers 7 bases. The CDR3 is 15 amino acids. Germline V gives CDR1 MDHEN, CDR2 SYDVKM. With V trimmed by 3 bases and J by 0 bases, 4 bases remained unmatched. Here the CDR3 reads CASSLVGQVNTEAFF. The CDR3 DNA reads TGTGCCAGCAGTTTGGTTGGACAGGTGAACACTGAAGCTTTCTTT.